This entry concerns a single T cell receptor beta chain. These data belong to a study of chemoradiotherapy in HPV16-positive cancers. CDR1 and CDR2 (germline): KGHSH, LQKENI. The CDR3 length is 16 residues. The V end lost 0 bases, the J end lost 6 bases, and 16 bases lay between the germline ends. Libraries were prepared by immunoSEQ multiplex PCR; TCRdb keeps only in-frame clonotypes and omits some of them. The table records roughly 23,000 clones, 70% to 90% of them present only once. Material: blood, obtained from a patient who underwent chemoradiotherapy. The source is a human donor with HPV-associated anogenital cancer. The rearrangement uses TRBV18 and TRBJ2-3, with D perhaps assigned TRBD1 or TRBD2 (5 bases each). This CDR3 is CASSPPRGTSADTQYF. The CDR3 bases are TGTGCCAGCTCACCACCGAGGGGAACAAGCGCGGATACGCAGTATTTT. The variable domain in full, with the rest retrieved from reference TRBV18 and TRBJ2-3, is NAGVMQNPRHLVRRRGQEARLRCSPMKGHSHVYWYRQLPEEGLKFMVYLQKENIIDESGMPKERFSAEFPKEGPSILRIQQVVRGDSAAYFCASSPPRGTSADTQYFGPGTRLTVL.